The T cell receptor (beta chain) under discussion was sequenced for a study of T cells in Graves' hyperthyroidism and ophthalmopathy. Amplification targeted TCR beta CDR3 regions from RNA transcripts. The HTBI primer set drove a first-round RT-PCR of the TCR CDR3. Via MiXCR, TCRdb re-called the multiplex PCR reads, giving one row per CDR3 protein. This sample carries about 600,000 distinct CDR3 sequences, 14% of them seen once, and the ten largest clones take 6.5% to 9%. At least ten counts were recorded for this clonotype. The CDR3 is made up of 14 amino acids. Trimming left V 4 bases short and J 5 bases short, with 14 bases between. CDR1 and CDR2 from the germline V gene are LGHDT and YNNKEL (reference sequence). Around 9.9 ml of fresh peripheral blood supplied the PBMCs.

The clonotype comes from a woman between 18 and 30 years old with Graves' ophthalmopathy. V usage is TRBV3-1 and J usage is TRBJ1-1; D unresolved. What was sequenced was blood. The CDR3 DNA reads as TGTGCCAGCAGCCGACAAGGAGGTGAGACTGAAGCTTTCTTT. Protein product: CASSRQGGETEAFF.